The clone carrying this T cell receptor (beta chain) has ten or more counts. Amplification of TCR beta CDR3 regions was performed using RNA transcripts as template. TCR CDR3 regions were first amplified by RT-PCR with HTBI primers. TCRdb processed the multiplex PCR reads anew with MiXCR; each CDR3 protein has one entry. The table lists about 720,000 distinct CDR3 sequences, roughly 17% of them singletons. V was pared by 3 bases and J by 7 bases, with 19 bases between. The CDR3 length is 15 residues. In germline, CDR1 is SGHDN, CDR2 FVKESK. The sample is drawn from a study of T cells in Graves' hyperthyroidism and ophthalmopathy.

The sample taken for sequencing was blood. The clonotype was recovered from a man aged 18 to 30 with Graves' hyperthyroidism. This chain links TRBV14 with TRBJ2-7, with D perhaps being TRBD1 or TRBD2 (6 bases each). CDR3 protein: CASSQALGGGDEQYF. The CDR3 DNA follows: TGTGCCAGCAGCCAGGCCCTGGGGGGCGGAGATGAGCAGTACTTC. The whole variable domain, filled in from reference TRBV14 and TRBJ2-7, reads EAGVTQFPSHSVIEKGQTVTLRCDPISGHDNLYWYRRVMGKEIKFLLHFVKESKQDESGMPNNRFLAERTGGTYSTLKVQPAELEDSGVYFCASSQALGGGDEQYFGPGTRLTVT.